This T cell receptor (beta chain) originates from a study of cytomegalovirus exposure and HLA in healthy donors (dated by TCRdb to 2015 to 2018). Regarding the complete study: An earlier analysis of 587 of the donors reported 250 to 350 Gb of sequence data and more than 90 million unique TCR beta sequences from some 180 million T cells. Around 300 gigabases of sequencing data and approximately 84 million unique TCR sequences were included in an early release covering about 620 HLA-typed donors. Of the 300 to 500 genotyped donors, less than 85% were placed in the genetic ancestry cluster associated with self-reported Caucasian donors. The study was designed to test whether signatures of past pathogen exposure could be identified by cataloging public T cell receptors. The study used immunosequencing to profile the T cell repertoires of approximately 650 subjects and linked those repertoires to cytomegalovirus serostatus. In addition to the first cohort of 666 subjects, a separate validation cohort of 130 or so different subjects was used. High-throughput TCR immunosequencing, statistical association of individual TCRs with disease status, and machine learning were combined to predict cytomegalovirus infection status. A later analysis re-examined previously published TCR beta repertoires from about 700 donors and added high-resolution HLA genotyping to investigate patterns of TCR occurrence. The later analysis used no new phenotypic data to find candidate immune exposures, relying instead on TCR beta sequences and their occurrence across donors. An earlier analysis of around 640 of the donors used high-throughput TCR beta sequencing to judge whether each TCR beta V gene segment behaved as functional or pseudogenic. Donor age, sex, ethnicity and CMV serostatus were compiled together with the repertoire data. Genome-wide SNP genotypes for about 55% of the roughly 670 donors were used in a later genetic analysis, which treated that subset as a discovery cohort. All discovery cohort repertoires had been generated on a single sequencing platform. Both class I and class II loci were covered by HLA typing, at four-digit resolution. The number of typed donors differed by locus: about 620-640 for A, B, C, DRB1 and DQB1; 500 to 550 for DQA1; approximately 610 for DPA1; and roughly 470 for DPB1. Four or five DR-DQ haplotypes were handled as single units for association and clustering because linkage in the cohort was strong. Among roughly 400 genotyped donors of the cohort, an average of approximately 250,000 unique TCR beta nucleotide sequences were sequenced per donor, roughly 20% of them non-productive. What the authors observed across the whole study: In a later analysis, several top co-occurrence clusters were reported to appear linked to parvovirus B19, influenza, CMV and Epstein-Barr virus. A later analysis found that HLA-associated TCR beta chains were more clonally expanded and had lower generation probabilities than equally common non-associated chains. According to a later analysis, most CMV-associated TCR beta chains appeared to be HLA-restricted, and the HLA associations seemed to be driven largely by CMV exposure. A few of the identified cytomegalovirus-associated TCR beta chains were confirmed in vitro to be specific for cytomegalovirus antigens. For the cohort, immune exposure information was limited to CMV serostatus. At a false discovery rate of 0.05, a later analysis linked some 18,000 TCR beta sequences to specific HLA alleles. The presence/absence analyses assumed that sequencing depth was roughly uniform across donors, and that assumption may not be true. Linkage disequilibrium might explain the correlated functional status among segregating V segments, but an unknown experimental factor could not be excluded. Because some donors lacked HLA typing at each locus, the association tests relied only on the typed subset. Cytomegalovirus status was reported to be diagnosed by the classifier with high specificity and sensitivity in both the original and validation cohorts. In an earlier analysis of 587 of the donors, most TCR beta V segments appeared in productive rearrangements about 90% or about 30% of the time, broadly matching IMGT annotations. The earlier analysis of 587 of the donors excluded roughly 17 rarely observed V segments, including chromosome 9 orphons, because counts were too low. A further reported finding was that TCR beta sequences accurately predicted the HLA-A and HLA-B alleles for most subjects in the first cohort. A total of some 180 TCR beta chains were listed by the study as associated with cytomegalovirus. A group of highly shared sequence variants was considered likely to be a technical artifact of the sequencing pipeline. It was suggested by the authors that the approach could potentially be generalized to other disease states and immunological phenotypes. Compared with the approximately 720-donor mean, donors in an Asian-associated ancestry cluster had fewer N-insertions in productive TCRs, according to a later genetic analysis. When HLA alleles, especially DR and DQ, strongly co-occurred, TCR associations were difficult to assign to individual alleles. A later genetic analysis associated a missense DCLRE1C variant with V-gene and J-gene trimming of TCR beta chains, and an independent cohort replicated the association. A later analysis found that TCR association rates varied across HLA loci, with DRB1 alleles showing the most associated TCRs and HLA-C alleles the fewest. In this cohort, only TCR beta chains were sequenced, and detectable features were limited by the absence of alpha or paired-chain data. While some public TCRs were present in many individuals, most TCR sequences turned up only very rarely across donors. Because the 87-base-pair reads could not distinguish some IMGT-functional V segments, including TRBV6-2 and TRBV6-3, those segments were excluded.

The library was obtained by the immunoSEQ multiplex PCR assay. For the multiplex PCR, a mixture combining 60 forward primers for TCR Vbeta segments and 13 reverse primers for TCR Jbeta segments was used. The CDR3 region of rearranged TCR beta genes was amplified from genomic DNA by a multiplex PCR assay. Amplified TCR beta libraries were sequenced as 87-base-pair reads on the Illumina HiSeq System. In the paper's pipeline: A later analysis tallied 70 million to 100 million unique TCR beta chains across the 600 to 700 repertoires, and about 10 million of those chains were shared by two or more donors. A nearest-neighbor algorithm error-corrected the raw reads and collapsed the reads into unique sequences, merging closely related sequences to remove PCR and sequencing errors. Alignment of CDR3 sequences to IMGT reference sequences was used to assign V, D and J gene segments. For a sequence to be retained, a match of at least six nucleotides to both a V gene segment and a J gene segment was required. A rearrangement was called productive if the CDR3 had no stop codons and remained in frame with V and J, and every other rearrangement was called non-productive. Following IMGT convention, CDR3 was defined as the stretch from the second conserved V-encoded cysteine to the conserved J-encoded phenylalanine. The earlier analysis of about 610 of the donors excluded sequences that lacked an unambiguous match to a single V gene segment. In an earlier analysis of around 600 of the donors, V segments were called functional above 56.7% productive rearrangements and were called segregating when the between-donor standard deviation exceeded 5%. A statistical classification framework was built for diagnosing cytomegalovirus status from the catalog of TCR beta chain sequences. V and J gene assignment, in a later analysis, came from comparing TCR nucleotide sequences with IMGT/GENE-DB human TR gene sequences. In a later analysis, CDR3 sequences and most-parsimonious VDJ recombination scenarios were assigned using the TCRdist pipeline. In a later analysis, every TCR beta chain was defined by the combination of its CDR3 amino acid sequence and its V-gene family, and reads without a unique V-gene family were dropped. As a way to deal with suspected cross-contamination and a sequencing artifact, a later analysis dropped 500 to 700 nucleotide sequences that were highly shared and had low generation probability. For each public chain, a later analysis derived a clonal expansion index from normalized ranks of inferred template counts within each repertoire. In a later analysis, generation probabilities were computed using a VDJ recombination model fitted to out-of-frame rearrangements, and the results were checked against IGoR. Hypergeometric tests were used in a later analysis to score TCR-TCR, TCR-HLA and TCR-CMV co-occurrence, with a repertoire-size bias correction applied to the TCR pairs. False discovery rates were estimated in a later analysis by permuting HLA or CMV assignments 20 times. In a later analysis, co-occurring TCRs were grouped with DBSCAN, and TCRdist sequence similarity was added when clustering was performed within HLA-allele-positive subsets. Repertoires with fewer than 30,000 or more than 120,000 public chains were left out of co-occurrence clustering, as were roughly five repertoires with anomalous nucleotide sharing. What TCRdb holds here is the immuneACCESS table cut down to in-frame rearrangements. Part of the clones is not present; checked against another copy, under half of the missing clones reflect an unresolved V gene, and the others are unexplained. The DNA was the basis for D and trimming; V, J and clone size are from that table. The sample records a few hundred thousand clones, approximately 68% of which are singletons. The top ten clonotypes cover 1.8% of the sample.

Inclusive of the bounding cysteine and phenylalanine, the CDR3 is 14 residues long. Only the CDR3 part of the read is kept: 42 bases, read in frame from the first base. V is reduced by 4 bases and J by 7 bases, leaving a spacing of 14 bases between them. The germline V gene encodes CDR1 SEHNR and CDR2 FQNEAQ (reference sequence). With regard to this clone: Its antigen target is currently unknown. The input lacks base qualities; no much larger clone sits a single base away.

The cohort was made up of 666 healthy bone marrow donors. Cohort members were all nominally healthy when sampled, although unrecorded immune exposures were likely present. The donor tested CMV seronegative, placing the donor among the 350 or so seronegative members of the cohort. Each donor provided a peripheral blood sample, and peripheral blood mononuclear cells were used for TCR beta sequencing. Genomic DNA was extracted from the blood cell samples with the Qiagen DNeasy Blood Extraction Kit. Sequencing used PBMCs. The chain uses TRBV7-9 and TRBJ1-5; a tentative D call is TRBD1 (5 bases match). The receptor's source is a woman in her thirties in good health and CMV-seronegative. The DNA sequence is as follows: TGTGCCAGCAGCTCAACTACAGGCGTCCAGCCCCAGCATTTT. Its coded protein is CASSSTTGVQPQHF.